Following are 8 T cell receptor beta chains from one sample sequenced in a study of CD8 T cells in Susac syndrome. Reverse transcription of about 0.5 to 1 ug RNA used random hexamers. From the immunoSEQ multiplex PCR reads, TCRdb called clonotypes with MiXCR, one entry per CDR3 protein. The sample carries hundreds of thousands of distinct CDR3 sequences, about 96% recorded once. Specimen: CD4+ T cells from PBMCs. These receptors were collected from a human donor with Susac syndrome.

The V call is TRBV20-1, the J call TRBJ1-5, with D possibly being TRBD1 (5 bases). The CDR3 length is 13 residues. Trimming left V 5 bases short and J 7 bases short, with 15 bases between. Per the germline V gene, CDR1 is DFQATT and CDR2 is SNEGSKA (reference sequence). The DNA of the CDR3 is TGCAGTGCTCACGCTGTTGGGGGACAGCCCCAGCATTTT. It specifies CSAHAVGGQPQHF.

The V and J genes are TRBV19 and TRBJ1-1, with D possibly TRBD1 on 6 matching bases. The CDR3 runs to 14 residues. Trimming removed 0 bases at V and 7 bases at J, with 12 bases between. Germline values: CDR1 LNHDA, CDR2 SQIVND (reference sequence). The CDR3 loop reads CASSIDQGPDEAFF. Written as DNA, the CDR3 is TGTGCCAGTAGTATAGACCAGGGGCCCGATGAAGCTTTCTTT.

The V gene is TRBV20-1, the J gene TRBJ1-4; possibly TRBD1 for D (5 bases). Trimming cost V 3 bases and J 3 bases, with 8 bases left between them. CDR3 length: 13 amino acids. Germline lookup yields CDR1 DFQATT and CDR2 SNEGSKA (reference sequence). CDR3 sequence: CSASREANEKLFF. The CDR3, as DNA: TGCAGTGCTAGCAGGGAAGCTAATGAAAAACTGTTTTTT.

The rearrangement links TRBV24-1 to TRBJ1-1; 9 positions agree with TRBD1. J lost 6 bases, V lost 5 bases, and 15 bases had no gene match. This CDR3 region has 17 residues. Germline V lookup: CDR1 KGHDR, CDR2 SFDVKD. The CDR3 loop is CATSVADRGVSNPEAFF. Here the CDR3 DNA reads TGTGCCACCAGTGTGGCGGACAGGGGTGTATCCAACCCTGAAGCTTTCTTT.

With regard to this clonotype: Given the absence of the conserved phenylalanine or tryptophan at the CDR3 end, a read error is likely. DNA for the CDR3: TGTGCCAGCAGCGAGGGACAGATGAACACTGAAGCTTTCCTT. It is translated as CASSEGQMNTEAFL. This chain links TRBV13 with TRBJ1-1; 7 bases line up with TRBD1. The CDR3 extends over 14 amino acids. The germline CDR1 and CDR2 sequences are PRHDT and FYEKMQ (reference sequence). Germline trimming cut 5 bases from V and 0 bases from J; bases unmatched to any gene: 3.

The rearrangement uses TRBV29-1 and TRBJ1-4; a weak D match, TRBD1 (5 bases). Per germline, CDR1 SQVTM and CDR2 ANQGSEA. V was clipped by 2 bases and J by 5 bases, with 12 bases between them. The length of the CDR3 is 14 residues. In nucleotides, the CDR3 is TGCAGCGTTGAATTCCCGAGACAGAATGAAAAACTGTTTTTT. It specifies CSVEFPRQNEKLFF.

CDR3 sequence (DNA): TGTGCCAGCAGCGTATCCCGTGAGCAGTACTTC. This gives the protein CASSVSREQYF. V is TRBV9 and J is TRBJ2-7, with unresolved D. This CDR3 has 11 residues. Germline V gives CDR1 SGDLS, CDR2 YYNGEE. V gave up 1 base and J gave up 7 bases, with 6 bases separating them.

This chain uses TRBV4-1 with TRBJ2-1; a weak D match, TRBD2 (6 bases). From germline, CDR1 is MGHRA and CDR2 YSYEKL. This CDR3 contains 16 residues. Trimming left V 3 bases short and J 4 bases short, with 16 bases between. CDR3 DNA: TGCGCCAGCAGCCAGAGTATCCTAGCGCCTTACAATGAGCAGTTCTTC. It encodes CASSQSILAPYNEQFF.